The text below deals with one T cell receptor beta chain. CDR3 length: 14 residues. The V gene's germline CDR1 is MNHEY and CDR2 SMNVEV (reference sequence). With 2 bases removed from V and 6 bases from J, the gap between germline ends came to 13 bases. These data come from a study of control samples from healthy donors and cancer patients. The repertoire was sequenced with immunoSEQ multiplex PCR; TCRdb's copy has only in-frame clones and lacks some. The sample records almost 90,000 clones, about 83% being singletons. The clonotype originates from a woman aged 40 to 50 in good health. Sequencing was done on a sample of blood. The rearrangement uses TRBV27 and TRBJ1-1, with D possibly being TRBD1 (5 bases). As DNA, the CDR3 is TGTGCCAGCAGTTTAGGACGAGGGGTTGCTGAAGCTTTCTTT. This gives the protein CASSLGRGVAEAFF.